The following is a T cell receptor beta chain sequence with its context. An end of the junction does not agree with germline; a read error may underlie this. This same CDR3 is encoded by further DNA sequences in the sample. This record comes from a study of control samples from healthy donors and cancer patients. Sequencing was performed with immunoSEQ multiplex PCR; in TCRdb, only in-frame clones are kept and a portion is missing. The sample carries some 77,000 clones, approximately 88% recorded once. The sample was blood. The source is a woman aged 55-75 years in good health.

CDR3: CAAALRGGLNTEAFF. CDR3 sequence (DNA): TGTGCCGCAGCTCTGAGGGGGGGATTGAACACTGAAGCCTTCTTT. This chain joins TRBV7-9 and TRBJ1-1, with D possibly TRBD1 on 6 matching bases. This CDR3 is 15 amino acids long. Germline V gene lookup returns CDR1 SEHNR and CDR2 FQNEAQ (reference sequence).